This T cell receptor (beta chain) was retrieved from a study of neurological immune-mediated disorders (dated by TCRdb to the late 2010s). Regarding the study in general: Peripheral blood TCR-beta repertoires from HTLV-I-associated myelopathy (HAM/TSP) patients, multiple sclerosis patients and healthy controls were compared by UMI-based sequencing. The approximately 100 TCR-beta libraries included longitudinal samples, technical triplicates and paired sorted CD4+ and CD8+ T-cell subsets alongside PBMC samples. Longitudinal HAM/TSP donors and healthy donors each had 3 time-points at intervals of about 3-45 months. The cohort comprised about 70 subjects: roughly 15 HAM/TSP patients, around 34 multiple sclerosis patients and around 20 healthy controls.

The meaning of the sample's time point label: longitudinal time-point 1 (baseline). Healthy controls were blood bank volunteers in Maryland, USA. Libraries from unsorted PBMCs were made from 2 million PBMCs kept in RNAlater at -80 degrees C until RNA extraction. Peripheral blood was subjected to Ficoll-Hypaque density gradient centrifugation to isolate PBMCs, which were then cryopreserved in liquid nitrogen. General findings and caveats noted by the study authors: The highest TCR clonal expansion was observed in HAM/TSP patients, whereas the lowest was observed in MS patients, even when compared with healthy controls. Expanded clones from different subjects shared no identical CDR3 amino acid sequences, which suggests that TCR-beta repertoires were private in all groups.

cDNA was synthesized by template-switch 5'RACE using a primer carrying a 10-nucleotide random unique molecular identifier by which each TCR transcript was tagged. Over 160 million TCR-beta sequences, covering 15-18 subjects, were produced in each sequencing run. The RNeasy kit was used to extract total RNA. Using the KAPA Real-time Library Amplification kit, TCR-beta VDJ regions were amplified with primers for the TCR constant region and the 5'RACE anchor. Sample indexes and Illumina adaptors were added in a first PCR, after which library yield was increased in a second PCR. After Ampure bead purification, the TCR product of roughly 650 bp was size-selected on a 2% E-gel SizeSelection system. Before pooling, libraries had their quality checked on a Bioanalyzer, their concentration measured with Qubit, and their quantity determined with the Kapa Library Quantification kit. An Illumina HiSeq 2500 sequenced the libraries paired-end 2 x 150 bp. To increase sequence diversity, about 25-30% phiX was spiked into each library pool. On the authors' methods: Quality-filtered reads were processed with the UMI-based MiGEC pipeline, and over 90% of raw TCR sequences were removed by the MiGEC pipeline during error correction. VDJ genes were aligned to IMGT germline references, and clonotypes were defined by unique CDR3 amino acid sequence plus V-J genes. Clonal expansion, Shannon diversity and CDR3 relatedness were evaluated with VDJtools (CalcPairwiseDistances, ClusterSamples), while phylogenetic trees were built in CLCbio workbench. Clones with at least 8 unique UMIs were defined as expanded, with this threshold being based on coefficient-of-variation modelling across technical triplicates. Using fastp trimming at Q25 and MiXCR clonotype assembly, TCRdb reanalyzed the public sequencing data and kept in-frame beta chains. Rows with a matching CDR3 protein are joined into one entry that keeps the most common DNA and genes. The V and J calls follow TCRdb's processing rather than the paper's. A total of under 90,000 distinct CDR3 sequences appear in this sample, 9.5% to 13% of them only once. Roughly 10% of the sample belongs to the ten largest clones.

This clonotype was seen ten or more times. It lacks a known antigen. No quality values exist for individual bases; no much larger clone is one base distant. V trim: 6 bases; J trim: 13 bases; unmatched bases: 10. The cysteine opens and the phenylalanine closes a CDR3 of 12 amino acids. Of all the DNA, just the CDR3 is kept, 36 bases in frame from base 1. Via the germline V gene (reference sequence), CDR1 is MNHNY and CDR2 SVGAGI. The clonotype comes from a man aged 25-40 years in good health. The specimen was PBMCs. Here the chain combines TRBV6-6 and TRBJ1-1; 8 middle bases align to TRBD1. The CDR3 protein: CASRQGDIRGFF. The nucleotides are TGTGCCAGCAGACAGGGGGACATAAGGGGTTTCTTT.